These T cell receptor beta chains were read from a single sample in a study of PD-1 blockade in mismatch repair-deficient tumors. Measured with immunoSEQ multiplex PCR; TCRdb has only the in-frame clones, and not every one. The sample has 49,000 or so clones; over 70% are singletons. Material: peripheral blood, obtained 20 weeks after starting pembrolizumab. The receptors originated from an adult with mismatch repair-deficient cancer. Both conserved end residues are part of each CDR3. A D gene is named only where the DNA matches it firmly. Clone size is stated in some rows and not others, as once, few, many or a class when expanded.

D: NA
J: TRBJ1-2
size: few
V: TRBV11-2
DNA: TGTGCCAGCAGCTTCCCAGGGTCCTATGGCTACACCTTC
CDR3: CASSFPGSYGYTF

D: NA
J: TRBJ2-7
size: few
V: TRBV29-1
DNA: TGCAGCGTTGAAGGATGGGGGGAAGAGCAGTACTTC
CDR3: CSVEGWGEEQYF

D: NA
J: TRBJ2-1
size: NA
V: TRBV6-5
DNA: TGTGCCAGCAGTCCAAAGGGAGCGTGGTACAATGAGCAGTTCTTC
CDR3: CASSPKGAWYNEQFF

D: NA
J: TRBJ2-2
size: NA
V: TRBV7-3
DNA: TGTGCCAGCAGCTCGTCGAACACCGGGGAGCTGTTTTTT
CDR3: CASSSSNTGELFF

D: NA
J: TRBJ2-1
size: NA
V: TRBV5-1
DNA: TGCGCCAGCAGCTTGGAGGCAGAAGATAACAATGAGCAGTTCTTC
CDR3: CASSLEAEDNNEQFF

D: NA
J: TRBJ2-7
size: NA
V: TRBV7-2
DNA: TGTGCCAGCAGCTTAGGGCACTCCTACGAGCAGTACTTC
CDR3: CASSLGHSYEQYF

D: NA
J: TRBJ2-7
size: NA
V: TRBV6-1
DNA: TGTGCCAGCAGTGAAGCCTCCGGCGGGATAAACGAGCAGTACTTC
CDR3: CASSEASGGINEQYF

D: NA
J: TRBJ2-7
size: NA
V: TRBV15
DNA: TGTGCCACCAGCAGGAAGCTAAGCGGACAGAAGCCCGAGCAGTACTTC
CDR3: CATSRKLSGQKPEQYF

D: NA
J: TRBJ2-1
size: NA
V: TRBV7-2
DNA: TGTGCCAGCAGCTTAGCCCGGGGCTACAATGAGCAGTTCTTC
CDR3: CASSLARGYNEQFF

D: NA
J: TRBJ2-5
size: few
V: TRBV7-8
DNA: TGTGCCAGCAGCCAGGGACCAAGGAAGGAGACCCAGTACTTC
CDR3: CASSQGPRKETQYF

D: TRBD2
J: TRBJ2-3
size: NA
V: TRBV4-2
DNA: TGTGCCAGCAGCCAAGATTCTAGCGGGGGGACTAGCACAGATACGCAGTATTTT
CDR3: CASSQDSSGGTSTDTQYF

D: TRBD1
J: TRBJ1-4
size: few
V: TRBV2
DNA: TGTGCCAGCAGTGAAGAACAGGGGGCGCGTGAAAAACTGTTTTTT
CDR3: CASSEEQGAREKLFF